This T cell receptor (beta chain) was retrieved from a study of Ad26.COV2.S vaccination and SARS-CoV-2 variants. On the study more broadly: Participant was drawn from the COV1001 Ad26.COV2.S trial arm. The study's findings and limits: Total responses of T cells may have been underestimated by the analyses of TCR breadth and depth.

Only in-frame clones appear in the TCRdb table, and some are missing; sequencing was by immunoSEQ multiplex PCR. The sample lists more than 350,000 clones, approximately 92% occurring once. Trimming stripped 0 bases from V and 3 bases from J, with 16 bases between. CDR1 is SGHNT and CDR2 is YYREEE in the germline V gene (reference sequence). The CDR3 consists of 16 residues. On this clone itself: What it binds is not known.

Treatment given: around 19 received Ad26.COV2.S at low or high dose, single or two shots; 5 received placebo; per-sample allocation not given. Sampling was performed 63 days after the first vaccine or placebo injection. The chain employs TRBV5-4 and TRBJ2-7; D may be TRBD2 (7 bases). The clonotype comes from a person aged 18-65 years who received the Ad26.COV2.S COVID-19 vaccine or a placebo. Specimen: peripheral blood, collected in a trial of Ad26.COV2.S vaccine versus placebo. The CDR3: CASSLASGGFGYEQYF. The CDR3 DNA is TGTGCCAGCAGCTTGGCCTCGGGGGGCTTTGGCTACGAGCAGTACTTC.